This TCR beta chain was retrieved from a study of shared clonotypes between healthy human individuals. On the study more broadly: Donors had three CD4 naive, three CD4 memory, two CD8 naive and one CD8 memory plate apiece.

On this clone: Its target is not known.

The study, taken as a whole, reports: The sole specimen, blood, was sampled, and tissue repertoires likely differ. Sharing across several donors was seen in 5% to 5.5% of naive CD4 clonotypes.

Data came from immunoSEQ multiplex PCR; TCRdb stores just in-frame clones and leaves some out. The profile shows hundreds of thousands of clones, about 95% of them singletons. The CDR3 has 17 amino acids. V shed 1 base and J 4 bases; nucleotides not matched to a gene: 4. Germline CDR1 SGHDN, CDR2 FVKESK. This receptor was taken from a woman in her 30s in good health. The sequenced material came from naive CD4+ T cells sorted from blood. Subset meaning: CD45RA+ positively selected. The rearrangement links TRBV14 to TRBJ2-3; TRBD2 matches at 14 bases. CDR3 in amino acids: CASSQGTSGRRADTQYF. As DNA, the CDR3 is TGTGCCAGCAGCCAAGGGACTAGCGGGAGGAGGGCAGATACGCAGTATTTT.